The clone carrying this TCR beta chain was seen at least ten times. The data are from a study of T cells in Graves' hyperthyroidism and ophthalmopathy. The source material, RNA transcripts, was used to amplify TCR beta CDR3 regions. An initial round of RT-PCR targeting the TCR CDR3 relied on the HTBI primer set. Each CDR3 protein gets one entry after TCRdb re-called the multiplex PCR reads with MiXCR. This table holds roughly 580,000 distinct CDR3 sequences, roughly 13% found once. The CDR3 has 13 residues. V dropped 2 bases and J dropped 3 bases, with 7 bases sitting between them. Germline CDR1 and CDR2: MNHEY and SMNVEV (reference sequence). Investigators excluded patients with uncontrolled infection, other autoimmune disease, pregnancy or lactation. Diagnosis relied on clinical symptoms, serum thyroxine and TRAb, thyroid ultrasound and orbital computed tomography. The blood specimen was taken at initial hyperthyroidism diagnosis, before any ophthalmopathy symptoms.

The sequence was collected from a woman in her twenties or thirties with Graves' hyperthyroidism that later progressed to Graves' ophthalmopathy. The chain recombines TRBV27 with TRBJ1-1; D not resolved. Material: blood. CDR3 region: CASSLRAYTEAFF. CDR3 coding DNA: TGTGCCAGCAGTTTAAGGGCCTACACTGAAGCTTTCTTT.